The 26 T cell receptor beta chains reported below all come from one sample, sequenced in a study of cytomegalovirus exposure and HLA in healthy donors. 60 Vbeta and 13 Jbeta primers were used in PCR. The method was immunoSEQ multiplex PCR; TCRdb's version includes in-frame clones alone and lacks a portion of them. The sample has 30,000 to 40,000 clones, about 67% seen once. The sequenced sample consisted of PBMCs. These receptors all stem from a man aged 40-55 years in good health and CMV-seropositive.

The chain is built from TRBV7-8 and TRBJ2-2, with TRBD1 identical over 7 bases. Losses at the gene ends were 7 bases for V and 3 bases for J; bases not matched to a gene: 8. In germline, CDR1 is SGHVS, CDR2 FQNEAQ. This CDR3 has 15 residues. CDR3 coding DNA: TGTGCCAGCACCCTGGGACAGATTTACACCGGGGAGCTGTTTTTT. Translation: CASTLGQIYTGELFF.

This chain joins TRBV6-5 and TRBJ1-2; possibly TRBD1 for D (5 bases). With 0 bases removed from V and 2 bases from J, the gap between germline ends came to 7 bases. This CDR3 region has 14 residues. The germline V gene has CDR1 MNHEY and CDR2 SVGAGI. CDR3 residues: CASSYSRGNYGYTF. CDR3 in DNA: TGTGCCAGCAGTTACTCTAGGGGAAACTATGGCTACACCTTC.

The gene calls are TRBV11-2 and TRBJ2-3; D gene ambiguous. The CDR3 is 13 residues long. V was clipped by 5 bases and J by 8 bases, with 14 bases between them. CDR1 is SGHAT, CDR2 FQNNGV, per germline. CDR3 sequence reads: CASSPNGYPTQYF. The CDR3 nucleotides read TGTGCCAGCAGCCCAAACGGGTATCCTACGCAGTATTTT.

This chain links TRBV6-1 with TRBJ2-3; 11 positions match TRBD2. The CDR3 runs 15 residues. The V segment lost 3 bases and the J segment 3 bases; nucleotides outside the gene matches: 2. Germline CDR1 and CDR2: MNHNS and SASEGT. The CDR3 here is CASSDLAGGTDTQYF. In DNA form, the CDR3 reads TGTGCCAGCAGTGATCTAGCGGGGGGAACAGATACGCAGTATTTT.

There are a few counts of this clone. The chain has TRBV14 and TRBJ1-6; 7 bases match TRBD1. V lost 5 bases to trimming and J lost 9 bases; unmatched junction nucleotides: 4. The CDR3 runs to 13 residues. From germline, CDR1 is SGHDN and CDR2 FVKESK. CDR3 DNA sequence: TGTGCCAGCAGCGGGCAGGGGGGTTCACCCCTCCACTTT. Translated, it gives CASSGQGGSPLHF.

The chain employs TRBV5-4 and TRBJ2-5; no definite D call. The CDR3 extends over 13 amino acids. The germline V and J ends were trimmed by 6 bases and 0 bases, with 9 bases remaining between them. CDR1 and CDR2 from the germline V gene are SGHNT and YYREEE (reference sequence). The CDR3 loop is CASTFRDQETQYF. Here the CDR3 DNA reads TGTGCCAGCACCTTCCGGGACCAAGAGACCCAGTACTTC.

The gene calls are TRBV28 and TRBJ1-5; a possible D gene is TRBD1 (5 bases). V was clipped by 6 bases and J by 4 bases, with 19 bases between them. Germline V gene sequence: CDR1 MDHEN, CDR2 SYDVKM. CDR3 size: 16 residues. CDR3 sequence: CASRPAARGLNQPQHF. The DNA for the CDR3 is TGTGCCAGCAGACCCGCCGCAAGGGGCTTAAATCAGCCCCAGCATTTT.

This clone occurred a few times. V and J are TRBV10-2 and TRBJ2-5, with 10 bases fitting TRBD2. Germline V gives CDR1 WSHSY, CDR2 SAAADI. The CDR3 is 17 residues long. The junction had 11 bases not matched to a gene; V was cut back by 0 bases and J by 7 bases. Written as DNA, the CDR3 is TGCGCCAGCAGTGAGTCTTGGACTAGCGGATCCCGTTGGACCCAGTACTTC. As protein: CASSESWTSGSRWTQYF.

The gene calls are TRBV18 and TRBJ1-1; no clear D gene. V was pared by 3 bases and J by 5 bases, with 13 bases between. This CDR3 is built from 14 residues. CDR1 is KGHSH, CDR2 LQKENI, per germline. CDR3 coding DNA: TGTGCCAGCTCACCGACGACGGGAGGAACTGAAGCTTTCTTT. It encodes CASSPTTGGTEAFF.

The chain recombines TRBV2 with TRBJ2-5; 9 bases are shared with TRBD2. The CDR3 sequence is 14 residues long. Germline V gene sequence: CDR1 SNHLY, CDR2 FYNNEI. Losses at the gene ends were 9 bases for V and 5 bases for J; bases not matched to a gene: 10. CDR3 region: CASWGGGVVETQYF. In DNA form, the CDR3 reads TGTGCCAGTTGGGGCGGGGGGGTGGTGGAGACCCAGTACTTC.

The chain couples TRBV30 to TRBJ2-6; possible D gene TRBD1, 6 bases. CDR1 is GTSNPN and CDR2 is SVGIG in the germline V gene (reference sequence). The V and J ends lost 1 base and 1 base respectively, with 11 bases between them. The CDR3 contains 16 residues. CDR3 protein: CAWSAFTGSGANVLTF. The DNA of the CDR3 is TGTGCCTGGAGTGCATTTACAGGGTCTGGGGCCAACGTCCTGACTTTC. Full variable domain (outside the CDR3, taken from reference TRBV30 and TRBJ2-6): SQTIHQWPATLVQPVGSPLSLECTVEGTSNPNLYWYRQAAGRGLQLLFYSVGIGQISSEVPQNLSASRPQDRQFILSSKKLLLSDSGFYLCAWSAFTGSGANVLTFGAGSRLTVL.

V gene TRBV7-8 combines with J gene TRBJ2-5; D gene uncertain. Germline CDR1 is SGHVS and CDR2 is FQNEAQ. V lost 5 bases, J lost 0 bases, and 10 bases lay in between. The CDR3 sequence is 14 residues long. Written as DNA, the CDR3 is TGTGCCAGCAGCCCTTACATGTACCAAGAGACCCAGTACTTC. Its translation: CASSPYMYQETQYF.

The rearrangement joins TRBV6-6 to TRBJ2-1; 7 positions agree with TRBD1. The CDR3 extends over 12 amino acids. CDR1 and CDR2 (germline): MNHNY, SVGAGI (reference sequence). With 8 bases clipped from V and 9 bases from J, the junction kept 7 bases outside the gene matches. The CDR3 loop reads CASRSQGSEQFF. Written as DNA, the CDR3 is TGTGCCAGCCGTTCACAGGGGAGTGAGCAGTTCTTC.

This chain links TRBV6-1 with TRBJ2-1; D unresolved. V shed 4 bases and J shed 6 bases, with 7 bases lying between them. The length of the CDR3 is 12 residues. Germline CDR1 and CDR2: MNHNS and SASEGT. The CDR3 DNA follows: TGTGCCAGCAGTGGTACTGGCAATGAGCAGTTCTTC. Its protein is CASSGTGNEQFF.

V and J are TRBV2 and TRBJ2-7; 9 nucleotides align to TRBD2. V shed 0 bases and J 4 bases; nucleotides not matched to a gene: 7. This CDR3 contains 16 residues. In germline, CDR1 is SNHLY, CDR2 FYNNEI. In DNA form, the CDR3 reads TGTGCCAGCAGTGAAGCGTGGCTAGCGGGGACGTACGAGCAGTACTTC. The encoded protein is CASSEAWLAGTYEQYF.

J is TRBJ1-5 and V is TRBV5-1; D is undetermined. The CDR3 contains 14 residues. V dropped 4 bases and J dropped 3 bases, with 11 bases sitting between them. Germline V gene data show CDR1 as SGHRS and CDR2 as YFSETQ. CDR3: CASSTGDFNQPQHF. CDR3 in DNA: TGCGCCAGCAGCACCGGGGATTTCAATCAGCCCCAGCATTTT.

CDR3 region: CASTFGGAVYNEQFF. CDR3 DNA sequence: TGTGCCAGCACCTTCGGGGGGGCCGTCTACAATGAGCAGTTCTTC. The V gene is TRBV27, the J gene TRBJ2-1; 8 bases are a match to TRBD2. This CDR3 comprises 15 residues. The V gene end was trimmed by 7 bases and the J gene end by 3 bases; junction bases not matched to a gene: 8. Germline CDR1 and CDR2: MNHEY and SMNVEV (reference sequence).

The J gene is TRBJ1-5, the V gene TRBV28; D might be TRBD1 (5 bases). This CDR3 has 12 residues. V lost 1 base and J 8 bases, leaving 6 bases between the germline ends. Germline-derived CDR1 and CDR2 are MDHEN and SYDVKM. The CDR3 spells CASSLLGEPQHF. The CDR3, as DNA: TGTGCCAGCAGTTTATTAGGGGAGCCCCAGCATTTT.

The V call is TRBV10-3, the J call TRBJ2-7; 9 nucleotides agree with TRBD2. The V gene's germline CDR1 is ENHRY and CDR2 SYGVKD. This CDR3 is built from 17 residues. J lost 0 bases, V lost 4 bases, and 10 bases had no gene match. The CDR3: CAISAGAGGNRSYEQYF. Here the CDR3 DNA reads TGTGCCATCAGTGCGGGAGCGGGGGGCAACCGCTCCTACGAGCAGTACTTC.

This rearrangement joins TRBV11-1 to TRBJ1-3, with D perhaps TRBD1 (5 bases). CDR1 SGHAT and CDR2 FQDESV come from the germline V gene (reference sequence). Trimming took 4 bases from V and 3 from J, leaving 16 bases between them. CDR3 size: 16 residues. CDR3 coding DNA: TGTGCCAGCAGCTCTGCAGACCGCCAGGGTGGAAACACCATATATTTT. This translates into CASSSADRQGGNTIYF.

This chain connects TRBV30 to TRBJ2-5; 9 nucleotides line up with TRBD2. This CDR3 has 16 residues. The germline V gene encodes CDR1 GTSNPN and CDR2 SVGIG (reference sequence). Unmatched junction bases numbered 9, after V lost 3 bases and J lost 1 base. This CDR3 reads CAWSHPSGVSQETQYF. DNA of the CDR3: TGTGCCTGGAGCCATCCTAGCGGGGTGAGCCAAGAGACCCAGTACTTC. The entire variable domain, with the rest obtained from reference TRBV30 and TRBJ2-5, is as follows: SQTIHQWPATLVQPVGSPLSLECTVEGTSNPNLYWYRQAAGRGLQLLFYSVGIGQISSEVPQNLSASRPQDRQFILSSKKLLLSDSGFYLCAWSHPSGVSQETQYFGPGTRLLVL.

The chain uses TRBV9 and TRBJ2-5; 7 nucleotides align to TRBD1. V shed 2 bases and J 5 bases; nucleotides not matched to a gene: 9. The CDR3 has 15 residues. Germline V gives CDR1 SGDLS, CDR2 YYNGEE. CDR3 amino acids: CASSVEGGEWETQYF. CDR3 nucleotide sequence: TGTGCCAGCAGCGTGGAAGGGGGCGAATGGGAGACCCAGTACTTC. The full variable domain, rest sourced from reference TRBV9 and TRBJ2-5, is DSGVTQTPKHLITATGQRVTLRCSPRSGDLSVYWYQQSLDQGLQFLIQYYNGEERAKGNILERFSAQQFPDLHSELNLSSLELGDSALYFCASSVEGGEWETQYFGPGTRLLVL.

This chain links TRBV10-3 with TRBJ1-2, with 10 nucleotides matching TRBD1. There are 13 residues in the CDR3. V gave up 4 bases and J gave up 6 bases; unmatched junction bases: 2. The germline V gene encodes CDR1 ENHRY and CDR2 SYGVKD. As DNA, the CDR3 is TGTGCCATCAGTGCGGACAGGGGGAATGGCTACACCTTC. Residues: CAISADRGNGYTF.

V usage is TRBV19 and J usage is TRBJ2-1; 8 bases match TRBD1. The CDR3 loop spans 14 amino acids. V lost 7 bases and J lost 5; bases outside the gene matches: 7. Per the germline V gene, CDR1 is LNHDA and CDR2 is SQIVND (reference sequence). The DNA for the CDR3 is TGTGCCAGTACCCCGGGACAGGAAAACAATGAGCAGTTCTTC. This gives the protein CASTPGQENNEQFF.

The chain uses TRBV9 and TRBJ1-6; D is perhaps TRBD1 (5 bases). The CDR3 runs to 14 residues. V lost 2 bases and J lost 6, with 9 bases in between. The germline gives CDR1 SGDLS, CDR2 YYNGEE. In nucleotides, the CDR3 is TGTGCCAGCAGCGTTCAGGGTAGTAATTCACCCCTCCACTTT. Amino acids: CASSVQGSNSPLHF.

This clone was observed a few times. DNA for the CDR3: TGTGCCAGCAGCCCCTCGAGGAAGAACACTGAAGCTTTCTTT. Amino acid sequence: CASSPSRKNTEAFF. This chain uses TRBV7-3 with TRBJ1-1; D uncertain. Germline V gene sequence: CDR1 SGHTA, CDR2 FQGTGA. V lost 5 bases, J lost 1 base, and 11 bases lay in between. The length of the CDR3 is 14 residues.